The present T cell receptor (beta chain) was sequenced within a study of blood T cell repertoires in COVID-19. Study as a whole: There were acute and convalescent COVID-19 samples, and they came from the United States, Italy and Spain. Nucleic acid was either cDNA or gDNA, and it came from T cells, B-cell-depleted T cells, or PBMCs.

Per the original methods: Amplification from reference gene primers served as the basis for estimated nucleated cell counts. Clones were read by immunoSEQ multiplex PCR, and TCRdb kept only the in-frame ones, dropping some. Clone size and the V and J calls come from that table; the DNA yielded D and trimming. The sample lists over 55,000 clones; approximately 85% were seen once. Sequencing input: peripheral blood. The source of this sequence is a man aged 50-60 years with acute or convalescent COVID-19.

Here the CDR3 DNA reads TGTGCCAGCAGTTATCTCGCGGGGGCGGCTAATGAAAAACTGTTTTTT. Amino acid sequence: CASSYLAGAANEKLFF. This chain links TRBV6-2 or TRBV6-3 with TRBJ1-4; D may be TRBD1 (6 bases). Per germline, CDR1 MNHEY and CDR2 SVGEGT. This CDR3 spans 16 amino acids. V shed 3 bases and J shed 3 bases, with 14 bases lying between them.